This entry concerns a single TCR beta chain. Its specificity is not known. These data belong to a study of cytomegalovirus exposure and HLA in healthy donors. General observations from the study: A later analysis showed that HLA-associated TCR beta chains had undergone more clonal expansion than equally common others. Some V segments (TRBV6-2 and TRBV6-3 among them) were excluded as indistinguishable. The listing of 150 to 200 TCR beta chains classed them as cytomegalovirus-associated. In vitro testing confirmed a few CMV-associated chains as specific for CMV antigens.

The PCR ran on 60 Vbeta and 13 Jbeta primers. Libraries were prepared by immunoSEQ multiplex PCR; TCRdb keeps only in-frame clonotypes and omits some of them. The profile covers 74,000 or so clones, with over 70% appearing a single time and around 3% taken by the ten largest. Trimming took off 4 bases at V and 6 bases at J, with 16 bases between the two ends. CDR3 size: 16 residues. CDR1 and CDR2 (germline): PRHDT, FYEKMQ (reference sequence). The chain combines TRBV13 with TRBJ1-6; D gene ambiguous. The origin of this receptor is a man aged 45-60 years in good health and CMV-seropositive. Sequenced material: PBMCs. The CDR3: CASSSPPRAINSPLHF. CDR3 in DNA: TGTGCCAGCAGCTCACCCCCGAGGGCTATTAATTCACCCCTCCACTTT. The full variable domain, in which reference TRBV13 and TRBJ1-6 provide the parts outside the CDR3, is AAGVIQSPRHLIKEKRETATLKCYPIPRHDTVYWYQQGPGQDPQFLISFYEKMQSDKGSIPDRFSAQQFSDYHSELNMSSLELGDSALYFCASSSPPRAINSPLHFGNGTRLTVT.